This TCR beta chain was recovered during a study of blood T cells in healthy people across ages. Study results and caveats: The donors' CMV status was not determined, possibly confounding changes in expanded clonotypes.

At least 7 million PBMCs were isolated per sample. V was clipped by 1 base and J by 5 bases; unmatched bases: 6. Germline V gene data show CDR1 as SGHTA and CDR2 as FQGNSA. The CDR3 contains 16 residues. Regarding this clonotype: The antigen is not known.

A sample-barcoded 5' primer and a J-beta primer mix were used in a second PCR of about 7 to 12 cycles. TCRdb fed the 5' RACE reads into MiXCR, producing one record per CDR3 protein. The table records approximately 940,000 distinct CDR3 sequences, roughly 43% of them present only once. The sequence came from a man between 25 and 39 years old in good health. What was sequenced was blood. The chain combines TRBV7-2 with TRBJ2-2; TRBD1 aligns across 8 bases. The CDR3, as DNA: TGTGCCAGCAGCTTAGGGACAGGGCTCGGGACCGGGGAGCTGTTTTTT. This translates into CASSLGTGLGTGELFF.